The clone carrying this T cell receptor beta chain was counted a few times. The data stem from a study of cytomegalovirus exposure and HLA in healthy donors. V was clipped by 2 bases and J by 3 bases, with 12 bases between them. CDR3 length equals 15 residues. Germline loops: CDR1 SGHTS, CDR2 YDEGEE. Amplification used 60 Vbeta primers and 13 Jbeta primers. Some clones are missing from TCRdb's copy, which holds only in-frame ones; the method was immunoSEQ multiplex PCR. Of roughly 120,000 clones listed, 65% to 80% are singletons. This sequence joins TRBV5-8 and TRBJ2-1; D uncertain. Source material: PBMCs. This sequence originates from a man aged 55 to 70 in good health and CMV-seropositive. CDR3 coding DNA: TGTGCCAGCAGCTTTGACAATAACCACTACAATGAGCAGTTCTTC. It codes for CASSFDNNHYNEQFF.